Sequencing of this TCR beta chain was carried out in a study of cytomegalovirus exposure and HLA in healthy donors. Whole-study findings and limits: The classifier reportedly diagnosed cytomegalovirus status with high specificity and sensitivity. In a later analysis, most CMV-associated TCR beta chains appeared HLA-restricted.

The CDR3 is 16 amino acids. Germline CDR1 is LNHDA and CDR2 is SQIVND (reference sequence). V lost 5 bases, J lost 0 bases, and 11 bases lay in between. Healthy bone marrow donors formed the donor group. Notes on this clone: Its antigen remains unidentified.

Researchers ran the PCR with 60 Vbeta and 13 Jbeta primers. Only in-frame clones appear in the TCRdb table, and some are missing; sequencing was by immunoSEQ multiplex PCR. The sample lists 120,000 to 150,000 clones; about three fifths were seen once. This sequence joins TRBV19 and TRBJ1-6; possibly TRBD1 for D (5 bases). What was sequenced was PBMCs. This receptor was identified in a male donor in good health and CMV-seronegative. CDR3 nucleotides: TGTGCCAGTAGTCCACAGGCCCGCTCCTATAATTCACCCCTCCACTTT. Encoded protein: CASSPQARSYNSPLHF.